A single sample is the source of the 5 T cell receptor beta chains below, sequenced in a study of cytomegalovirus exposure and HLA in healthy donors. Primers for the PCR totalled 60 Vbeta and 13 Jbeta. Libraries were prepared by immunoSEQ multiplex PCR; TCRdb keeps only in-frame clonotypes and omits some of them. The data contain nearly 200,000 clones, about nine tenths of them singletons. Sequenced: PBMCs. These receptors were obtained from a young man in good health and CMV-seronegative.

The CDR3 loop reads CASSPILTPRQGHYEQYF. DNA for the CDR3: TGCGCCAGCAGCCCTATCTTAACTCCGCGACAGGGACACTACGAGCAGTACTTC. The chain couples TRBV4-1 to TRBJ2-7, with 7 bases fitting TRBD1. This CDR3 is 18 amino acids long. Trimming took 4 bases from V and 3 from J; bases not matched to a gene: 18. In germline, CDR1 is MGHRA, CDR2 YSYEKL.

The genes are TRBV20-1 and TRBJ2-7; tentatively, D is TRBD1 (5 bases). Between the trimmed V and J ends, which lost 5 bases and 5 bases, there was a span of 10 bases. The CDR3 contains 11 residues. Germline-derived CDR1 and CDR2 are DFQATT and SNEGSKA (reference sequence). The CDR3 DNA is TGCAGTGCTGCGGACATCCACGAGCAGTACTTC. Translated: CSAADIHEQYF.

This chain uses TRBV28 with TRBJ1-2; TRBD1 aligns across 7 bases. CDR3 length: 17 residues. Trimming took 2 bases from V and 8 from J; bases not matched to a gene: 17. Germline V lookup: CDR1 MDHEN, CDR2 SYDVKM. As DNA, the CDR3 is TGTGCCAGCAGTTTAGCCACACCCAGGGGGAAAGTGTTAGGCTACACCTTC. It translates to CASSLATPRGKVLGYTF.

The chain uses TRBV11-2 and TRBJ1-2; D ambiguous. The CDR3 length is 15 residues. V was pared by 0 bases and J by 4 bases, with 12 bases between. Germline V gene data show CDR1 as SGHAT and CDR2 as FQNNGV. In DNA form, the CDR3 reads TGTGCCAGCAGCTTAGATCGGGTTGTCGTCTATGGCTACACCTTC. Its protein is CASSLDRVVVYGYTF.

This sequence joins TRBV6-1 and TRBJ2-2; 8 bases match TRBD2. The V segment lost 3 bases and the J segment 4 bases; nucleotides outside the gene matches: 7. Looked up from germline, CDR1 is MNHNS and CDR2 is SASEGT. The CDR3 length is 16 residues. The CDR3 nucleotides read TGTGCCAGCAGTGAGACCAGCGGGGGCCCCACCGGGGAGCTGTTTTTT. Translated: CASSETSGGPTGELFF.